This T cell receptor beta chain was recorded in a study of T cells after posttransplantation cyclophosphamide. After removal of 1 base from V and 7 bases from J, the junction contained 5 bases not matched to a gene. Germline CDR1 reads SGHTA; CDR2 reads FQGTGA. This CDR3 spans 16 amino acids. Overall study results and limits: After PTCy, TRB diversity resembled that of CNI/methotrexate controls.

This clone came up many times. The antigen remains unidentified. The repertoire was sequenced with immunoSEQ multiplex PCR; TCRdb's copy has only in-frame clones and lacks some. This sample has some 46,000 clones, each found more than once. J is TRBJ2-2 and V is TRBV7-3; TRBD2 matches at 11 bases. The sequence was collected from a man between 40 and 49 years old in good health, CMV-negative, and a related stem cell transplant donor. The sample consisted of PBMCs. The CDR3 coding sequence is TGTGCCAGCAGCTTAAATAGCGGGGGGGCCGGCGGGGAGCTGTTTTTT. It yields the protein CASSLNSGGAGGELFF.